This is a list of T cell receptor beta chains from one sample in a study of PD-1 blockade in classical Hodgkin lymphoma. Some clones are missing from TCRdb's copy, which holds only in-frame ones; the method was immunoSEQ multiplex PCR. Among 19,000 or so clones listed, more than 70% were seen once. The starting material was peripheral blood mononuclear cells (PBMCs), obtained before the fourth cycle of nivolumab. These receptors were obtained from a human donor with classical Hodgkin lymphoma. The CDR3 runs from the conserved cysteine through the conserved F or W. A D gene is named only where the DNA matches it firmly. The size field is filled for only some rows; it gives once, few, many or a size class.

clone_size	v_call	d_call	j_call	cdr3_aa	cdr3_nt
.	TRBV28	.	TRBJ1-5	CASSLEGQPQHF	TGTGCCAGCAGTTTGGAGGGGCAGCCCCAGCATTTT
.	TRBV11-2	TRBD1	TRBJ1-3	CASSPRTGVGNTIYF	TGTGCCAGCAGCCCACGGACAGGGGTCGGAAACACCATATATTTT
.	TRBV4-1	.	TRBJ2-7	CASSPGDAYEQYF	TGCGCCAGCAGCCCGGGCGACGCCTACGAGCAGTACTTC
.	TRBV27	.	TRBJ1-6	CASRTEYNSPLHF	TGTGCCAGCCGGACAGAATATAATTCACCCCTCCACTTT
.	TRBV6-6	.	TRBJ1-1	CASINNLNTEAFF	TGTGCCAGCATAAACAACCTGAACACTGAAGCTTTCTTT
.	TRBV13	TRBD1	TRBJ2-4	CASGSGGKKNIQYF	TGTGCCAGCGGCTCAGGGGGTAAGAAAAACATTCAGTACTTC
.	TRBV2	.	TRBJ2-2	CASRDGTSKNRELFF	TGTGCCAGCAGAGACGGGACTTCTAAGAACAGGGAGCTGTTTTTT
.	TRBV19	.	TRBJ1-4	CASSQGRATNEKLFF	TGTGCCAGTAGTCAGGGGCGTGCAACTAATGAAAAACTGTTTTTT
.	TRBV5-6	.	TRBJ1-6	CASSSRPWPTIGTNSPLHF	TGTGCCAGCAGCTCACGTCCTTGGCCTACGATTGGGACTAATTCACCCCTCCACTTT
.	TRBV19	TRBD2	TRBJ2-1	CASSMYSGSLAGIWNEQFF	TGTGCCAGTAGTATGTATTCAGGGAGCCTAGCGGGAATTTGGAATGAGCAGTTCTTC
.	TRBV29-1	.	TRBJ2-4	CSVETGVGNIQYF	TGCAGCGTTGAGACCGGGGTCGGGAACATTCAGTACTTC
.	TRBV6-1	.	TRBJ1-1	CASSEADSYTEAFF	TGTGCCAGCAGTGAAGCGGATAGCTACACTGAAGCTTTCTTT
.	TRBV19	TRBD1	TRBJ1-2	CASSIGPGGGYTF	TGTGCCAGTAGTATAGGCCCAGGGGGAGGCTACACCTTC
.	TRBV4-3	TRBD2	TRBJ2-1	CASSQEGTSGIGEQFF	TGCGCCAGCAGCCAAGAAGGGACTAGCGGGATCGGTGAGCAGTTCTTC
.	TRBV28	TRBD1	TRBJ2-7	CASRRDRAIYEQYF	TGTGCCAGCAGGAGGGACAGGGCAATCTACGAGCAGTACTTC
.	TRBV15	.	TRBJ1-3	CATSTGNTIYF	TGTGCCACCAGCACCGGAAACACCATATATTTT
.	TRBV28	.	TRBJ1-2	CASSSMDGVYGYTF	TGTGCCAGCAGTTCCATGGACGGGGTGTATGGCTACACCTTC
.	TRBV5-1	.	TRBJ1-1	CASSLSPREAFF	TGCGCCAGCAGCTTGAGCCCACGGGAAGCTTTCTTT
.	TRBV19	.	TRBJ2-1	CASSNRLGDLQFF	TGTGCCAGTTCCAACCGACTAGGCGATCTACAGTTCTTC
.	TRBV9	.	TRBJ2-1	CASSVAGLTDEQFF	TGTGCCAGCAGCGTAGCAGGGTTAACGGATGAGCAGTTCTTC
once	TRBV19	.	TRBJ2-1	CASSIYYQAWGQFF	TGTGCCAGTAGTATTTATTACCAGGCCTGGGGGCAGTTCTTC
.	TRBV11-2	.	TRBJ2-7	CASSQDVTSPIEQYF	TGCGCCAGCAGCCAAGACGTCACTAGCCCTATCGAGCAGTACTTC
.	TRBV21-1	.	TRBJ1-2	CASSRRLDEAGCPFLYGYTF	TGTGCCAGCAGCAGAAGATTAGACGAGGCAGGGTGCCCTTTCTTATATGGCTACACCTTC
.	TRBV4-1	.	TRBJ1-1	CASSQDRGWGSEAFF	TGCGCCAGCAGCCAAGATCGTGGGTGGGGGTCCGAAGCTTTCTTT
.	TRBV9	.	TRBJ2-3	CASSRPDGNYNSDTQYF	TGTGCCAGCAGCCGACCTGACGGGAATTATAATTCAGATACGCAGTATTTT